The T cell receptor (beta chain) described here comes from a study of blood T cells in healthy people across ages. Extractions gave at least 5.5 micrograms of total RNA per sample. The use of a sample-barcoded 5' primer and a J-beta primer mix characterized a second PCR of roughly 6 to 11 cycles. Each CDR3 protein is one row after TCRdb ran MiXCR on the 5' RACE reads. The data contain approximately 800,000 distinct CDR3 sequences, approximately 25% of them singletons. This clonotype turned up a few times. The CDR3 has 13 amino acids. Germline-derived CDR1 and CDR2 are SNHLY and FYNNEI. V was trimmed by 7 bases and J by 5 bases, leaving 14 bases between them. Another study also made use of these data, one on T cells of mothers and their children. As that report states: Over 9.5 million TCR beta CDR3 reads were obtained from each mother, and a few million from each child. No T cell clones of persistent microchimeric origin were detected.

The chain recombines TRBV2 with TRBJ1-2, with TRBD1 as a possible D gene (6 bases). The source of this sequence is a boy aged 5 to 17 in good health. Source material: blood. For the CDR3, the DNA is TGTGCCAGCAAGGGGGGGGGCCCATATGGCTACACCTTC. Translated, it gives CASKGGGPYGYTF.